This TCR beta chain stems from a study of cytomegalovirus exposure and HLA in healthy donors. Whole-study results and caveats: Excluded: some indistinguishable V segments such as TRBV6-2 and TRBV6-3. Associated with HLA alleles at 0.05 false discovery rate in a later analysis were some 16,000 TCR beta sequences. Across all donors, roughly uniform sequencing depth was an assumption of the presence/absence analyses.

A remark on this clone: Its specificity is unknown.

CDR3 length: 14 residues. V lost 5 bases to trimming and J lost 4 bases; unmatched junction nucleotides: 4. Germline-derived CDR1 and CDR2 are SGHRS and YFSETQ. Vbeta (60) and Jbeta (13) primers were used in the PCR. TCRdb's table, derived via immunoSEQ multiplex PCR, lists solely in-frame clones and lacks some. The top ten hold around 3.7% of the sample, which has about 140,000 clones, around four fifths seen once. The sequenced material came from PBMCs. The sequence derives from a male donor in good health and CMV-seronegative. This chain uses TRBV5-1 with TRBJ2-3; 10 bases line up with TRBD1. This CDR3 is CASRPGQGPDTQYF. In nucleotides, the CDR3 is TGCGCCAGCAGACCGGGACAGGGGCCAGATACGCAGTATTTT.